This record looks at one TCR beta chain sequence and its context. This specimen belongs to a study of patients and donors after allogeneic stem cell transplantation. Germline loops: CDR1 MNHEY, CDR2 SVGEGT. V lost 8 bases and J 4 bases, leaving 14 bases between the germline ends. The CDR3 consists of 13 residues. Each CDR3 protein gets one entry after TCRdb re-called the RT-PCR reads with MiXCR. The data show about a million distinct CDR3 sequences, 15% to 20% seen once. Sequences were obtained from blood, either unsorted or a sorted T cell fraction (not recorded which). The TCR sequence derives from a human donor who was either an allogeneic HSCT recipient or a stem cell or donor lymphocyte infusion donor (not recorded which). It is not recorded whose cells these are; they may come from a transplant donor. The gene calls are TRBV6-2 or TRBV6-3 and TRBJ1-1; TRBD1 might be the D (5 bases). CDR3 nucleotides: TGTGCCAGCTTGGGGGTCGGAATCACTGAAGCTTTCTTT. Translation gives CASLGVGITEAFF.